This T cell receptor beta chain was captured in a study of cytomegalovirus exposure and HLA in healthy donors. Germline CDR1 SEHNR, CDR2 FQNEAQ (reference sequence). This CDR3 contains 12 residues. This clone was picked up a small number of times. At one end, the junction sequence differs from germline, possibly due to a read error. The identical CDR3 is also encoded by other nucleotide sequences in the sample. 60 Vbeta and 13 Jbeta primers were used in PCR. Generated by immunoSEQ multiplex PCR, the TCRdb table keeps only in-frame clones and is missing some. The table includes about 52,000 clones, 45% to 70% detected once.

This chain links TRBV7-9 with TRBJ2-7, with D possibly being TRBD1 (6 bases). What was sequenced was PBMCs. The receptor's source is a human donor in good health. CDR3 DNA sequence: TGTTCCAGCAGCTTGGACAGCTACGAGCAGTACTTC. This translates into CSSSLDSYEQYF. The full variable domain, with the rest looked up from reference TRBV7-9 and TRBJ2-7, is DTGVSQNPRHKITKRGQNVTFRCDPISEHNRLYWYRQTLGQGPEFLTYFQNEAQLEKSRLLSDRFSAERPKGSFSTLEIQRTEQGDSAMYLCSSSLDSYEQYFGPGTRLTVT.